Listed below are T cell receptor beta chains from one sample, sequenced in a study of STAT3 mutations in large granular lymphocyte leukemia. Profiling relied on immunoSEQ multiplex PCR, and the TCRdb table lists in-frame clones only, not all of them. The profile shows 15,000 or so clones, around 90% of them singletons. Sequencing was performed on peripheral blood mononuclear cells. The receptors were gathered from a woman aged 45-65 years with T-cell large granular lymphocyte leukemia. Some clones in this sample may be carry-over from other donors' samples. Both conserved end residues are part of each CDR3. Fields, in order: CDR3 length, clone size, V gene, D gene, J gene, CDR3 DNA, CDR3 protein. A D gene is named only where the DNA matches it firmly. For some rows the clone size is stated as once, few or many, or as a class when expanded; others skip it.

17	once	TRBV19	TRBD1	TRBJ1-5	TGTGCCAGTAGTTATCCGGACAGGGGGCTTGGCAATCAGCCCCAGCATTTT	CASSYPDRGLGNQPQHF
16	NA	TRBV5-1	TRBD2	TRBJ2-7	TGCGCCAGCAGCTTGGGACTAGCGGGAGGGCCATACGAGCAGTACTTC	CASSLGLAGGPYEQYF
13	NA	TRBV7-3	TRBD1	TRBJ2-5	TGTGCCAGCAGCTTGGGACAGCAAGAGACCCAGTACTTC	CASSLGQQETQYF
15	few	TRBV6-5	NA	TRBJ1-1	TGTGCCAGCAGTTACGGGTACAGGGTTCAGACTGAAGCTTTCTTT	CASSYGYRVQTEAFF
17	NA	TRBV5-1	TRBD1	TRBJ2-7	TGCGCCAGCAGCCTAGGGGCAGGGGGCCCGATTACCTACGAGCAGTACTTC	CASSLGAGGPITYEQYF
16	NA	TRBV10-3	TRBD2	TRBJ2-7	TGTGCCATCAGTGAGTCTCCGAGCGGGAGGTCTTACGAGCAGTACTTC	CAISESPSGRSYEQYF
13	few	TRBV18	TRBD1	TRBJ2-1	TGTGCCAGCTCATCGGGACAGCACAATGAGCAGTTCTTC	CASSSGQHNEQFF
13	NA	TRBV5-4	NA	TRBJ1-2	TGTGCCAGCAGCCTGGGGTTGGATCTTGGCTACACCTTC	CASSLGLDLGYTF
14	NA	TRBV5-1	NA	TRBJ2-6	TGCGCCAGCAGCTTAGGGGACGGGGCCAACGTCCTGACTTTC	CASSLGDGANVLTF
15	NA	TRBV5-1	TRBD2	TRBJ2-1	TGCGCCAGCAGCTTGCCAGCTAGCGGCCCCAATGAGCAGTTCTTC	CASSLPASGPNEQFF
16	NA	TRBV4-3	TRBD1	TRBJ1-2	TGCGCCAGCAGCCAATTTCGTGGACAGGGAATGTATGGCTACACCTTC	CASSQFRGQGMYGYTF
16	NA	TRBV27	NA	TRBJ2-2	TGTGCCAGCAGTATGTCACGGGGGGCGGGCGCCGGGGAGCTGTTTTTT	CASSMSRGAGAGELFF
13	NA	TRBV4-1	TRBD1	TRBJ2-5	TGCGCCAGCAGCCCAGACAGGGTAGGAGCCCAGTACTTC	CASSPDRVGAQYF
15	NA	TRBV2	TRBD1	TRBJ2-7	TGTGCCAGCAGGGGGGGCGTGACAGGGGGCTACGAGCAGTACTTC	CASRGGVTGGYEQYF
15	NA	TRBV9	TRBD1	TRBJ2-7	TGTGCCAGCAGCGTAGGGGGACAGGGGGGAAACGAGCAGTACTTC	CASSVGGQGGNEQYF
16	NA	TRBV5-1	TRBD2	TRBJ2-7	TGCGCCAGCAGCTTTCAAGCGGGGATAAGCTCCTACGAGCAGTACTTC	CASSFQAGISSYEQYF
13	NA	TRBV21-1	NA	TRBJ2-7	TGTGCCAGCAGGCAGGGGGAACCCTACGAGCAGTACTTC	CASRQGEPYEQYF
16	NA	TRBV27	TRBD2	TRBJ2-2	TGTGCCAGCATCCCGACTAGCGGGATCAACACCGGGGAGCTGTTTTTT	CASIPTSGINTGELFF
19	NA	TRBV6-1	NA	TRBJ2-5	TGTGCCAGCAGTGACCGGAGACAGGGACGGCGGGAAGGGGGGGAGACCCAGTACTTC	CASSDRRQGRREGGETQYF
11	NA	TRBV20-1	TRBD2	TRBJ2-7	TGCAGTGCTTCTAGCGGGAGGGACCAGTACTTC	CSASSGRDQYF
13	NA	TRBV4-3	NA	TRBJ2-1	TGCGCCAGCAGCCAATCCCTCGGCAGGATCAAGTTCTTC	CASSQSLGRIKFF
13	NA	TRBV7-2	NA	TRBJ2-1	TGTGCCAGCAGCTTAGCTCGGGTCCCCGAGCAGTTCTTC	CASSLARVPEQFF
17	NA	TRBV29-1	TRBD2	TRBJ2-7	TGCAGCGCCTCGGGCGGGGGTAGCGGGAGTCACTCCTACGAGCAGTACTTC	CSASGGGSGSHSYEQYF
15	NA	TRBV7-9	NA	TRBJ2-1	TGTGCCAGCAGCCGATCCCAGGGGCGATACAATGAGCAGTTCTTC	CASSRSQGRYNEQFF
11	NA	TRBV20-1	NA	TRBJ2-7	TGCAGTGCAGCGGGCTCCTACGAGCAGTACTTC	CSAAGSYEQYF
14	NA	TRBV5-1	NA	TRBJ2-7	TGCGCCAGCAGCCGTGTCAGGGTGGTGGGAGAGCAGTACTTC	CASSRVRVVGEQYF
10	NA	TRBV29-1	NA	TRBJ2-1	TGCAGCGCTGGGGACCGTGAGCAGTTCTTC	CSAGDREQFF
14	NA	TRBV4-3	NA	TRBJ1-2	TGCGCCAGCAGCCAAGATCGGGGTCCCTGGGGCTACACCTTC	CASSQDRGPWGYTF
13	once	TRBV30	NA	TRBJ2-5	TGTGCCTGGAGCAAGCGGATGCAAGAGACCCAGTACTTC	CAWSKRMQETQYF